The present TCR beta chain was sequenced within a study of shared clonotypes between healthy human individuals. Findings of the study overall: Sequencing depth was expected to influence donor clonotype sharing.

To note about this clone: The antigen remains undetermined.

Measured with immunoSEQ multiplex PCR; TCRdb has only the in-frame clones, and not every one. The sample yields around 750,000 clones, around two thirds seen once. V gave up 7 bases and J gave up 4 bases; unmatched junction bases: 4. The CDR3 has 15 residues. Germline values: CDR1 MNHNS, CDR2 SASEGT. The sequence was obtained from a woman aged 25-40 years in good health. The specimen sequenced was memory CD4+ T cells sorted from blood. Sample subset: CD45RA-negative fraction. This rearrangement joins TRBV6-1 to TRBJ2-3, with 14 positions matching TRBD2. The CDR3 bases are TGTGCCAGCAAGGGGACTAGCGGGAGCTCAGATACGCAGTATTTT. Amino acids: CASKGTSGSSDTQYF.